A selection of T cell receptor beta chains follows, all from one sample in a study of technical replicates of blood from a handful of donors. Libraries were prepared by immunoSEQ multiplex PCR; TCRdb keeps only in-frame clonotypes and omits some of them. This sample has about 100,000 clones, with about 94% found just once. Sequencing was carried out using T cells isolated from PBMCs. These receptors were taken from a human donor in good health. Each CDR3 is given with its conserved first and last residue. A D gene is named only where the DNA matches it firmly.

.	TRBV5-1	TRBJ1-1	CASSLGAWVVPLNTEAFF
.	TRBV14	TRBJ1-2	CASSHRRVYGYTF
.	TRBV7-8	TRBJ1-5	CASSPSVYSNQPQHF
TRBD2	TRBV19	TRBJ2-1	CASNFGLWMRTSEGSKSSYNEQFF
TRBD1	TRBV4-1	TRBJ1-2	CASSHDRGELANYGYTF
.	TRBV19	TRBJ2-7	CASSWTDSYEQYF
TRBD1	TRBV7-7	TRBJ2-7	CASSAAGTEYEQYF
.	TRBV15	TRBJ2-7	CATSSRYAGVSNEQYF
.	TRBV5-8	TRBJ2-1	CASSFAGGPDNEQFF
TRBD1	TRBV19	TRBJ2-7	CASSIFQRQGLLYEQYF
TRBD1	TRBV7-8	TRBJ2-1	CASSSHQGADWNEQFF
TRBD2	TRBV27	TRBJ2-7	CASSSFRTSGTYEQYF
TRBD1	TRBV30	TRBJ1-1	CAWHIGTGNTEAFF
.	TRBV18	TRBJ1-2	CASSPLEQGFNYGYTF
.	TRBV10-2	TRBJ2-3	CASSETGTDTQYF
TRBD1	TRBV11-3	TRBJ2-7	CASSQDRVRYEQYF
.	TRBV30	TRBJ1-2	CAWSPGLNYGYTF
.	TRBV4-1	TRBJ2-3	CASSQTPARDTDTQYF
TRBD2	TRBV9	TRBJ2-5	CASSVGVAGAETQYF
.	TRBV5-8	TRBJ1-5	CASSRSQGTQPQHF
TRBD2	TRBV9	TRBJ2-1	CASSVEPASGGPDRSYNEQFF
TRBD2	TRBV27	TRBJ2-3	CASGPSGGEGTDTQYF
.	TRBV29-1	TRBJ1-1	CSVDPSFLMNTEAFF
.	TRBV6-5	TRBJ2-7	CASSQGGSEQYF
TRBD2	TRBV11-2	TRBJ2-3	CASSLPWGGGGTDTQYF
TRBD1	TRBV27	TRBJ1-1	CASSFRTGATEAFF
.	TRBV5-5	TRBJ1-5	CASSLIRGGQPQHF
.	TRBV4-1	TRBJ1-1	CASSQDGQGIGEAFF
TRBD1	TRBV5-1	TRBJ2-7	CASSWRQGGEQYF
TRBD1	TRBV4-1	TRBJ1-3	CASSFNTPDRASGNTIYF
TRBD2	TRBV5-8	.	CASSLGASGEQYF
.	TRBV5-1	TRBJ1-4	CASSFGGGLEKLFF
.	TRBV28	TRBJ2-2	CASSLTRAGELFF
.	TRBV14	TRBJ2-1	CASSQDRGGVNNEQFF
.	TRBV21-1	TRBJ1-4	CASSKKEEARREKLFF
.	TRBV5-4	TRBJ2-5	CASSRGGGDQETQYF
.	TRBV5-1	TRBJ1-1	CASSLSQGWTEAFF
TRBD2	TRBV2	TRBJ2-2	CAITGLVTGELFF
.	TRBV19	TRBJ2-1	CASSIDRGGYNEQFF
TRBD1	TRBV27	TRBJ2-1	CASSLLNRGRNYEQFF
.	TRBV6-6	TRBJ1-1	CASSPGGTEAFF
.	TRBV7-3	TRBJ1-1	CASTGGPGAEAFF
TRBD2	TRBV29-1	TRBJ2-1	CSVENLIAGDGNEQFF
.	TRBV19	TRBJ1-6	CASSIPQYNSPLHF
.	TRBV19	TRBJ1-2	CASSPGQNYGYTF
TRBD2	TRBV19	TRBJ2-2	CASSISGRATGELFF
TRBD2	TRBV19	TRBJ2-1	CASSVGSLAGAYNEQFF
TRBD1	TRBV5-8	TRBJ2-5	CASSLVRDREETQYF
TRBD1	TRBV19	TRBJ1-2	CASSILTGGSYTF
.	TRBV5-1	TRBJ1-2	CASSLDPSAGGYTF